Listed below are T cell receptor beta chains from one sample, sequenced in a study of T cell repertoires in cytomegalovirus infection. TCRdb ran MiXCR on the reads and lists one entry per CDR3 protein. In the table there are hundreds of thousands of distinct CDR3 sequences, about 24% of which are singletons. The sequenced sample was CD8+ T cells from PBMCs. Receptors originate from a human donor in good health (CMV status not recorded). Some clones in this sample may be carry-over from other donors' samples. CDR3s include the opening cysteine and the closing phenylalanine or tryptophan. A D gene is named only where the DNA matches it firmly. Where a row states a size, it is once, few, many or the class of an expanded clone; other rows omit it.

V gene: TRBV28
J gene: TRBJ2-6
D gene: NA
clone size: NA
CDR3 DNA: TGTGCCAGCAGTTTAGAGGGGGAACATTCCTCTGGGGCCAACGTCCTGACTTTC
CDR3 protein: CASSLEGEHSSGANVLTF

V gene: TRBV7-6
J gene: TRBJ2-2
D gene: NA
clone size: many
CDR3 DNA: TGTGCCAGCAGCTTTGTGGCGGACCCAAACACCGGGGAGCTGTTTTTT
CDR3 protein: CASSFVADPNTGELFF

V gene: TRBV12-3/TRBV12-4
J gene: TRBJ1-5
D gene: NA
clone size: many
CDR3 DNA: TGTGCCAGCACGGGACCCGGCGAACAGCCCCAGCATTTT
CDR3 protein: CASTGPGEQPQHF

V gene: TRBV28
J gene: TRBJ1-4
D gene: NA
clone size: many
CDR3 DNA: TGTGCCAGCACCACCCGGGACGGGAATGAAAAACTGTTTTTT
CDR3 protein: CASTTRDGNEKLFF

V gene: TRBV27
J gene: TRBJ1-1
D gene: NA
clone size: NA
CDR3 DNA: TGTGCCAGCAGTTTCGGGGATTGGACTGAAGCTTTCTTT
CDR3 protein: CASSFGDWTEAFF

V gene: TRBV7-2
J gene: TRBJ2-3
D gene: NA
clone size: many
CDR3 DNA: TGTGCCAGCAGCTTAGAACGGGGGATCGCAGATACGCAGTATTTT
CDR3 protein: CASSLERGIADTQYF

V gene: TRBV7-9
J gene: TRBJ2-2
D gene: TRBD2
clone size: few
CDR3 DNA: TGTGCCAGCCGGGGGGGGGACAACACCGGGGAGCTGTTTTTT
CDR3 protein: CASRGGDNTGELFF

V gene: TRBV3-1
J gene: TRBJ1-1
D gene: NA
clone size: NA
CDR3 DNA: TGTGCCAGCAGCCAACCCCCTGGATCCACTGAAGCTTTCTTT
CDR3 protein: CASSQPPGSTEAFF

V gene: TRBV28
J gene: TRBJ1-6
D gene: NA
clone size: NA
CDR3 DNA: TGTGCCAGCAGAGAATGGGACGGTAATTCACCCCTCCACTTT
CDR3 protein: CASREWDGNSPLHF

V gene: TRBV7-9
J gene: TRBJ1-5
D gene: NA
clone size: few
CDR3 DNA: TGTGCCAGCAGCTCCGAGAGAACGCGGGACCGGAATCAGCCCCAGCATTTT
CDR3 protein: CASSSERTRDRNQPQHF

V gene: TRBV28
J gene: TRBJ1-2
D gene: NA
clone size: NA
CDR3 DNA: TGTGCCAGCAGTTCAGGGGACCAACTCTCAGGTGGCTACACCTTC
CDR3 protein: CASSSGDQLSGGYTF

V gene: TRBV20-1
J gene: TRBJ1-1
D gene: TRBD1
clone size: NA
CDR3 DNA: TGCAGTGCTACCAGGGGGGGGACAGGGAACACTGAAGCTTTCTTT
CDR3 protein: CSATRGGTGNTEAFF

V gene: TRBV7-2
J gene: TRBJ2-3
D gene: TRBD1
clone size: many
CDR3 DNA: TGTGCCAGCAGCTTAATACCGGGACAGGGGTACACAGATACGCAGTATTTT
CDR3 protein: CASSLIPGQGYTDTQYF

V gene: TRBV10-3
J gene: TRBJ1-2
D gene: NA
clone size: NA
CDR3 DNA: TGTGCCATCAGTGACGAAGGGGCAGGTGGCTACACCTTC
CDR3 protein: CAISDEGAGGYTF

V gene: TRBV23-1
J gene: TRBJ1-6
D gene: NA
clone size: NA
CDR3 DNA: TGCGCCAGCAGTCAATTCCCCCCCTCTGCTAGCTCCTATAATTCACCCCTCCACTTT
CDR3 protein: CASSQFPPSASSYNSPLHF

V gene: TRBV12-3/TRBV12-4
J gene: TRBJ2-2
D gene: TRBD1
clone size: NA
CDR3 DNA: TGTACCAGCAGTTCAGGGGGCGGCGGGGAGCTGTTTTTT
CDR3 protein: CTSSSGGGGELFF

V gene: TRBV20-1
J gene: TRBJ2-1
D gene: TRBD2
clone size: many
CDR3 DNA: TGCAGTGCTCCCCGAGCGGGGTCTATCTCCTACAATGAGCAGTTCTTC
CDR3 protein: CSAPRAGSISYNEQFF

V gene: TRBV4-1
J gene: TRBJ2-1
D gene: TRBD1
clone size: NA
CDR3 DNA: TGCGCCAGCAGCAAAGGGGCGGCCCTCAGGGGGCTGGATGAGCAGTTCTTC
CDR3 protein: CASSKGAALRGLDEQFF

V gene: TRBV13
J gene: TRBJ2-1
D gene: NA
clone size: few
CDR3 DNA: TGTGCCAGCAGCCCACTAGCTCGTTCCCCCAATGAGCAGTTCTTC
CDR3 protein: CASSPLARSPNEQFF

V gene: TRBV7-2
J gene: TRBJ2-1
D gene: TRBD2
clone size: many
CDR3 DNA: TGTGCCAGCAGCTTTCGGGGGGGCCCCAATGAGCAGTTCTTC
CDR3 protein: CASSFRGGPNEQFF

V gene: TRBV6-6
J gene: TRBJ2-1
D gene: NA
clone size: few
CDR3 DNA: TGTGCCAGCAATTTCGCTACTAGCAACAATGAGCAGTTCTTC
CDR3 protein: CASNFATSNNEQFF

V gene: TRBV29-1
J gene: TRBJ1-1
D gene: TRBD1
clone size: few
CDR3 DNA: TGCAGCGTTGGTTTCTGGGACAGGGAGGAGGGGGACACTGAAGCTTTCTTT
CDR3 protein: CSVGFWDREEGDTEAFF

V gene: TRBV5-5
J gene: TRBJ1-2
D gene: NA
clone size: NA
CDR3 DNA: TGTGCCCGGGGGGAGACGGACTATGGCTACACCTTC
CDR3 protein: CARGETDYGYTF

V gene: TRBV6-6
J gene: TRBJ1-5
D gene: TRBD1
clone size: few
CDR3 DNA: TGTGCCAGCAGCCCCTTCCCCCCCGGACAGGGGGTAATTAATTTGCCCCAGCATTTT
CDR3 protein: CASSPFPPGQGVINLPQHF

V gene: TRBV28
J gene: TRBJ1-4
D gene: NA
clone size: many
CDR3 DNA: TGTGCCAGCAGTTTTGGACAGACGGGTAATGAAAAACTGTTTTTT
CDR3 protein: CASSFGQTGNEKLFF